This T cell receptor (beta chain) came from a study of T-cell reconstitution after alpha-beta-depleted transplantation in children. Study results and limitations: Once a year had passed after transplant, T-cell counts and diversity came mostly from newly produced T cells. After transplant, at about two months, alpha-beta T cells were reportedly derived from several hundred expanded graft clones. It was surviving recipient T cells and thymic progenitors that gave some patients high TCRbeta diversity at day 60.

This clonotype showed up just a few times. What it binds is unknown. Unique molecular identifiers featured in how the TCRbeta library was prepared. TCRdb re-called the PCR reads with MiXCR, one entry per CDR3 protein. The table records about 980,000 distinct CDR3 sequences, roughly 29% of them present only once. Germline V gene data show CDR1 as DFQATT and CDR2 as SNEGSKA (reference sequence). V lost 4 bases and J 1 base, leaving 7 bases between the germline ends. This CDR3 region has 12 residues. The chain recombines TRBV20-1 with TRBJ2-5; D ambiguous. Sequencing used PBMCs, mostly from graft donor cells, obtained 360 days after TCRalphabeta/CD19-depleted stem cell transplant. This TCR was recovered from a boy younger than two who had a stem cell transplant for SCID, so the T cells may come from the graft donor. The DNA of the CDR3 is TGCAGTGCTATGTTCGGCCAAGAGACCCAGTACTTC. Its protein product is CSAMFGQETQYF.